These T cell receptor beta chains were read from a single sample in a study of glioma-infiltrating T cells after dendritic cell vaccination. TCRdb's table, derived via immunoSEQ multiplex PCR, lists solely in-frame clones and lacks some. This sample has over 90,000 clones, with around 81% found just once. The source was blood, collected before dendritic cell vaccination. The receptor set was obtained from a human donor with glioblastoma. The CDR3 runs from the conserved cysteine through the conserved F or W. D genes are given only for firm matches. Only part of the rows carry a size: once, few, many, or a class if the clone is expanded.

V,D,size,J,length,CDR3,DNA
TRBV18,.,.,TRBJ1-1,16,CASSPQTLPGDTEAFF,TGTGCCAGCTCACCACAAACGCTACCAGGGGACACTGAAGCTTTCTTT
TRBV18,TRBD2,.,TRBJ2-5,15,CASSPALAGQETQYF,TGTGCCAGCTCACCAGCATTAGCGGGGCAAGAGACCCAGTACTTC
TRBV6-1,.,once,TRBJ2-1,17,CASSEASGLLHYNEQFF,TGTGCCAGCAGTGAAGCGTCAGGACTACTCCACTACAATGAGCAGTTCTTC
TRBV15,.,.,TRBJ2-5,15,CATSSSRAHQETQYF,TGTGCCACCAGCAGTTCGAGGGCACACCAAGAGACCCAGTACTTC
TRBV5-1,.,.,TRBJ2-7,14,CASSSNRGSYEQYF,TGCGCCAGCAGCTCCAACCGGGGGTCCTACGAGCAGTACTTC
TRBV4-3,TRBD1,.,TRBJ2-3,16,CASSQAGQGGTDTQYF,TGCGCCAGCAGCCAAGCTGGACAGGGAGGTACAGATACGCAGTATTTT
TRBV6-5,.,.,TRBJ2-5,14,CASSHSAGEETQYF,TGTGCCAGCAGCCACTCGGCAGGGGAAGAGACCCAGTACTTC
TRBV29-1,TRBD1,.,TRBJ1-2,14,CSVGQGSTNYGYTF,TGCAGCGTTGGACAGGGCTCGACTAACTATGGCTACACCTTC
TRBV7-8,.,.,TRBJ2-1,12,CASSFSFYEQFF,TGTGCCAGCAGCTTCTCCTTCTATGAGCAGTTCTTC
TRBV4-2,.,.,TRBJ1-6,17,CASSQEYTLAYNSPLHF,TGTGCCAGCAGCCAAGAGTACACCCTCGCTTATAATTCACCCCTCCACTTT
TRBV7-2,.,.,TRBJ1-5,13,CASSLGQNQPQHF,TGTGCCAGCAGCTTAGGGCAGAATCAGCCCCAGCATTTT
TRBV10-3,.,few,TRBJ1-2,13,CAISLGVAGGYTF,TGTGCCATCAGCCTGGGTGTCGCGGGCGGCTACACCTTC
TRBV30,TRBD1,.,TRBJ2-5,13,CAWSGGNSETQYF,TGTGCCTGGTCAGGGGGCAACTCGGAGACCCAGTACTTC
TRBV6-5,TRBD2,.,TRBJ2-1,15,CASSRGSYSYNEQFF,TGTGCCAGCAGTCGCGGGAGCTACTCCTACAATGAGCAGTTCTTC
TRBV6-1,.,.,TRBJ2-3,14,CASSVSGVTDTQYF,TGTGCCAGCAGTGTGTCGGGGGTCACAGATACGCAGTATTTT
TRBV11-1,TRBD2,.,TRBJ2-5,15,CASNAAGRVQETQYF,TGTGCCAGCAACGCCGCGGGGAGGGTCCAAGAGACCCAGTACTTC
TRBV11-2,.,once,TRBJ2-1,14,CASRFGGMLSEQFF,TGTGCCAGCAGATTCGGAGGGATGCTAAGTGAGCAGTTCTTC
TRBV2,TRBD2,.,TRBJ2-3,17,CASSEAPGLVGADTQYF,TGTGCCAGCAGTGAAGCGCCGGGACTAGTGGGCGCAGATACGCAGTATTTT
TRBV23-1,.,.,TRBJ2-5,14,CASSRGGFEETQYF,TGCGCCAGCAGCCGAGGGGGATTTGAAGAGACCCAGTACTTC
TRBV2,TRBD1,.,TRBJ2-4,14,CASSEGTGGNIQYF,TGTGCCAGCAGTGAAGGGACAGGGGGGAACATTCAGTACTTC
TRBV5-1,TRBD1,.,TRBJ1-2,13,CASRQTGDYGYTF,TGCGCCAGCCGCCAAACAGGGGACTATGGCTACACCTTC
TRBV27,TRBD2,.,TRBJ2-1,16,CASRIRLAGVYNEQFF,TGTGCCAGCAGAATCAGACTAGCGGGGGTATACAATGAGCAGTTCTTC
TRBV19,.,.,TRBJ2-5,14,CASSTRYTQETQYF,TGTGCCAGTAGTACCCGATACACCCAAGAGACCCAGTACTTC